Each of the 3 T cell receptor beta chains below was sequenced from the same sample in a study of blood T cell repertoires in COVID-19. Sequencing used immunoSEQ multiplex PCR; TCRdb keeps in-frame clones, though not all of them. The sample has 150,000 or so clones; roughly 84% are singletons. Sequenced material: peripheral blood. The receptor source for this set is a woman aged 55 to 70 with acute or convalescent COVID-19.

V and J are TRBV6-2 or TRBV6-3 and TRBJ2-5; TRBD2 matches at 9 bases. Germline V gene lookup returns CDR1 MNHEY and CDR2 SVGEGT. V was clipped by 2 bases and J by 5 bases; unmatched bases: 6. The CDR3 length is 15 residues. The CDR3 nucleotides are TGTGCCAGCAGTTACGCCGGGAGCGGGGGGGAGACCCAGTACTTC. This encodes CASSYAGSGGETQYF.

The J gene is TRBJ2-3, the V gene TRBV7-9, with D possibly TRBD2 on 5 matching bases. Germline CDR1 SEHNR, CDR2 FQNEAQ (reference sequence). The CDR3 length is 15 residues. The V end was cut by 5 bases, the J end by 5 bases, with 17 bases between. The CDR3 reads CASSPTLGAEDTQYF. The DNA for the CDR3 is TGTGCCAGCAGCCCCACGCTAGGAGCGGAAGATACGCAGTATTTT.

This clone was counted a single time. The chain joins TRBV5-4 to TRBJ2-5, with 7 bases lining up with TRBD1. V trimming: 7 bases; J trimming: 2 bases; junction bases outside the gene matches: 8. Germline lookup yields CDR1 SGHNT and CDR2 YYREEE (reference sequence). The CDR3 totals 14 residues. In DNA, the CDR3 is TGTGCCAGCCGTATCATGACAGGGCAAGAGACCCAGTACTTC. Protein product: CASRIMTGQETQYF. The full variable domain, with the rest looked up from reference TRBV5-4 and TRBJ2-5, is ETGVTQSPTHLIKTRGQQVTLRCSSQSGHNTVSWYQQALGQGPQFIFQYYREEENGRGNFPPRFSGLQFPNYSSELNVNALELDDSALYLCASRIMTGQETQYFGPGTRLLVL.